Each of the 27 T cell receptor beta chains below was sequenced from the same sample in a study of blood T cell repertoires in COVID-19. Clones were sequenced by immunoSEQ multiplex PCR, and TCRdb holds only the in-frame ones, with some missing. The sample consists of 25,000 to 30,000 clones, about 80% of them appearing once. The sample comprised peripheral blood. The receptors stem from a man aged 70-80 years with acute or convalescent COVID-19.

V gene TRBV28 combines with J gene TRBJ2-3, with 8 positions matching TRBD2. V lost 6 bases to trimming and J lost 5 bases; unmatched junction nucleotides: 7. CDR3 length: 14 amino acids. From germline, CDR1 is MDHEN and CDR2 SYDVKM. The CDR3 DNA sequence: TGTGCCAGCAGGACCTGGCTAGCGGGAGATACGCAGTATTTT. It specifies CASRTWLAGDTQYF. The whole variable domain, remainder taken from reference TRBV28 and TRBJ2-3, is DVKVTQSSRYLVKRTGEKVFLECVQDMDHENMFWYRQDPGLGLRLIYFSYDVKMKEKGDIPEGYSVSREKKERFSLILESASTNQTSMYLCASRTWLAGDTQYFGPGTRLTVL.

This rearrangement joins TRBV6-2 or TRBV6-3 to TRBJ2-3, with D uncertain. The CDR3 length is 13 residues. From germline, CDR1 is MNHEY and CDR2 SVGEGT. V lost 5 bases to trimming and J lost 2 bases, with 8 bases between them. CDR3 in amino acids: CASSARYTDTQYF. The DNA of the CDR3 is TGTGCCAGCAGTGCCAGATACACAGATACGCAGTATTTT.

This rearrangement joins TRBV5-1 to TRBJ2-5; 8 bases match TRBD1. The CDR3 has 13 residues. J gave up 5 bases and V 4 bases, and 4 bases lay outside the gene matches. In germline, CDR1 is SGHRS, CDR2 YFSETQ. CDR3 DNA sequence: TGCGCCAGCAGCGTGGACAGGGCCGAGACCCAGTACTTC. Translated: CASSVDRAETQYF.

The rearrangement joins TRBV29-1 to TRBJ1-1; possible D gene TRBD1, 5 bases. The CDR3 runs 12 residues. Between the trimmed V and J ends, which lost 4 bases and 1 base, there was a span of 7 bases. Germline CDR1 is SQVTM and CDR2 is ANQGSEA. CDR3 nucleotides: TGCAGCGTTGCTGACAGGAACACTGAAGCTTTCTTT. Translation gives CSVADRNTEAFF.

The gene calls are TRBV3-1 (or the pseudogene TRBV3-2) and TRBJ2-2; D perhaps matches TRBD1 (5 bases). In germline, CDR1 is LGHDT, CDR2 YNNKEL (reference sequence). V lost 8 bases to trimming and J lost 1 base, with 11 bases between them. The CDR3 is made up of 14 amino acids. The CDR3 reads CASARRGNTGELFF. The CDR3 coding sequence is TGTGCCAGCGCGCGTAGGGGGAACACCGGGGAGCTGTTTTTT.

Remarks on this clone: Other DNA sequences from this sample encode an identical CDR3 as well. The genes are TRBV5-6 and TRBJ1-1, with no clear D. CDR1 is SGHDT and CDR2 is YYEEEE in the germline V gene. V was shortened by 1 base and J by 2 bases, with 6 bases between the two germline ends. This CDR3 is built from 13 residues. The CDR3 sequence: CASSLRGNTEAFF. For the CDR3, the DNA is TGTGCCAGCAGCTTGAGAGGAAACACTGAAGCTTTCTTT.

This clone has only a few counts. V usage is TRBV4-3 and J usage is TRBJ2-1; 10 nucleotides match TRBD2. The CDR3 totals 16 residues. Germline CDR1 and CDR2: LGHNA and YSLEER. V was clipped by 1 base and J by 10 bases; unmatched bases: 10. As DNA, the CDR3 is TGCGCCAGCAGCCAAGTCTGGCTAGCGGGAGTGGGCGAGCAGTTCTTC. Amino acid sequence: CASSQVWLAGVGEQFF.

This rearrangement joins TRBV11-2 to TRBJ1-2; possible D gene TRBD1, 5 bases. Germline values: CDR1 SGHAT, CDR2 FQNNGV. Trimming left V 2 bases short and J 6 bases short, with 7 bases between. The CDR3 covers 12 residues. The CDR3 nucleotides are TGTGCCAGCAGCTTATCAGGGAATGGCTACACCTTC. This codes for CASSLSGNGYTF.

This clone was recorded a few times. The J gene is TRBJ1-2, the V gene TRBV18; TRBD1 matches 8 bases. The V segment lost 3 bases and the J segment 6 bases; nucleotides outside the gene matches: 3. The CDR3 sequence is 13 residues long. The germline V gene has CDR1 KGHSH and CDR2 LQKENI. DNA for the CDR3: TGTGCCAGCTCACCGGACAGGGTGGATGGCTACACCTTC. This gives the protein CASSPDRVDGYTF.

The J gene is TRBJ1-1, the V gene TRBV7-2; 7 positions agree with TRBD1. Trimming took 2 bases from V and 9 from J; bases not matched to a gene: 9. CDR3 length equals 14 residues. Looked up from germline, CDR1 is SGHTA and CDR2 is FQGNSA. The chain's CDR3 is CASSLRRGLGKAFF. The DNA for the CDR3 is TGTGCCAGCAGCTTACGGAGGGGGCTGGGTAAAGCTTTCTTT.

The chain recombines TRBV7-3 with TRBJ2-5; 10 bases line up with TRBD2. J was trimmed by 2 bases and V by 4 bases; bases with no gene match: 4. The CDR3 contains 15 residues. Germline V CDR1 and CDR2: SGHTA, FQGTGA. The DNA for the CDR3 is TGTGCCAGCAGCTCTAGCGGGGGAATTCAAGAGACCCAGTACTTC. This codes for CASSSSGGIQETQYF.

This clone was counted once. The rearrangement uses TRBV25-1 and TRBJ2-4, with a weak D call TRBD1 (6 bases). V gave up 1 base and J gave up 2 bases, with 18 bases separating them. This CDR3 is 18 amino acids long. Germline loops: CDR1 MGHDK, CDR2 SYGVNS. The CDR3 protein is CASSEWNAGGTTKNIQYF. CDR3 coding DNA: TGTGCCAGCAGTGAATGGAACGCGGGTGGGACAACCAAAAACATTCAGTACTTC. Full variable domain (outside the CDR3, taken from reference TRBV25-1 and TRBJ2-4): EADIYQTPRYLVIGTGKKITLECSQTMGHDKMYWYQQDPGMELHLIHYSYGVNSTEKGDLSSESTVSRIRTEHFPLTLESARPSHTSQYLCASSEWNAGGTTKNIQYFGAGTRLSVL.

This sequence joins TRBV6-5 and TRBJ2-1, with TRBD2 identical over 8 bases. CDR3 length: 15 residues. Germline-derived CDR1 and CDR2 are MNHEY and SVGAGI. V gave up 6 bases and J gave up 4 bases; unmatched junction bases: 8. The CDR3 loop is CASSKLGGDYNEQFF. CDR3 nucleotide sequence: TGTGCCAGCAGCAAACTCGGGGGGGATTACAATGAGCAGTTCTTC.

CDR3 in amino acids: CASSLSVIPGKLFF. CDR3 in DNA: TGTGCCAGCAGCCTTTCCGTCATCCCGGGAAAACTGTTTTTT. This chain links TRBV14 with TRBJ1-4, with D unclear. V shed 4 bases and J shed 10 bases, with 16 bases lying between them. From germline, CDR1 is SGHDN and CDR2 FVKESK. There are 14 residues in the CDR3. Full variable domain (rest looked up from reference TRBV14 and TRBJ1-4): EAGVTQFPSHSVIEKGQTVTLRCDPISGHDNLYWYRRVMGKEIKFLLHFVKESKQDESGMPNNRFLAERTGGTYSTLKVQPAELEDSGVYFCASSLSVIPGKLFFGSGTQLSVL.

This chain links TRBV9 with TRBJ1-3, with D possibly being TRBD1 (6 bases). The germline V gene encodes CDR1 SGDLS and CDR2 YYNGEE. The CDR3 totals 14 residues. V dropped 3 bases and J dropped 2 bases, with 9 bases sitting between them. The CDR3 here is CASSAGAAGNTIYF. CDR3 nucleotides: TGTGCCAGCAGCGCAGGGGCGGCTGGAAACACCATATATTTT.

V gene TRBV18 combines with J gene TRBJ1-1; 8 bases line up with TRBD1. The CDR3 is made up of 13 amino acids. Germline V gene sequence: CDR1 KGHSH, CDR2 LQKENI. The trim removed 0 bases at V and 11 bases at J, leaving 5 bases unmatched. CDR3 sequence (DNA): TGTGCCAGCTCACCACCATGGACAGGGCACGCTTTCTTT. Translating gives CASSPPWTGHAFF.

V gene TRBV5-1 combines with J gene TRBJ1-2, with D tentatively TRBD1 (5 bases). The CDR3 extends over 14 amino acids. The V and J ends lost 1 base and 6 bases respectively, with 13 bases between them. Germline CDR1 and CDR2: SGHRS and YFSETQ. CDR3 sequence: CASSLSGGENGYTF. Here the CDR3 DNA reads TGCGCCAGCAGCTTGTCCGGGGGTGAGAATGGCTACACCTTC.

This chain joins TRBV5-1 and TRBJ1-1, with D tentatively TRBD1 (5 bases). Trimming took off 4 bases at V and 7 bases at J, with 29 bases between the two ends. Germline CDR1 SGHRS, CDR2 YFSETQ. The CDR3 has 18 amino acids. The CDR3 DNA reads as TGCGCCAGCAGCCCTGGGGGGACTGTCGTTGGCGAGAGGGATGAAGCTTTCTTT. Translating gives CASSPGGTVVGERDEAFF. The full variable domain, with the rest looked up from reference TRBV5-1 and TRBJ1-1, is KAGVTQTPRYLIKTRGQQVTLSCSPISGHRSVSWYQQTPGQGLQFLFEYFSETQRNKGNFPGRFSGRQFSNSRSEMNVSTLELGDSALYLCASSPGGTVVGERDEAFFGQGTRLTVV.

The V call is TRBV3-1 (or the pseudogene TRBV3-2), the J call TRBJ2-7; 10 nucleotides match TRBD1. The CDR3 totals 13 residues. V was pared by 4 bases and J by 7 bases, with 4 bases of the junction left unmatched. Germline-derived CDR1 and CDR2 are LGHDT and YNNKEL (reference sequence). The CDR3 nucleotides are TGTGCCAGCAGCCGGACAGGGGGTGGAGAGCAGTACTTC. It codes for CASSRTGGGEQYF.

In its sample, this clone was seen a few times. The gene calls are TRBV2 and TRBJ1-5; D is undetermined. The CDR3 extends over 14 amino acids. Germline V gene lookup returns CDR1 SNHLY and CDR2 FYNNEI. The V end was cut by 1 base, the J end by 7 bases, with 11 bases between. The CDR3 loop reads CASSEDGYGQPQHF. The CDR3 DNA follows: TGTGCCAGCAGTGAAGACGGGTATGGGCAGCCCCAGCATTTT.

The J gene is TRBJ2-1, the V gene TRBV27; 10 positions agree with TRBD2. The CDR3 has 16 residues. Germline V CDR1 and CDR2: MNHEY, SMNVEV (reference sequence). V shed 5 bases, J shed 5 bases, and the junction held 9 bases outside the gene matches. The CDR3 protein is CASSRRTSGTNNEQFF. CDR3 sequence (DNA): TGTGCCAGCAGTAGACGGACTAGCGGAACTAACAATGAGCAGTTCTTC.

The CDR3 region is CASSPPTTQETQYF. In DNA, the CDR3 is TGTGCCAGCTCACCCCCGACTACCCAAGAGACCCAGTACTTC. V is TRBV18 and J is TRBJ2-5; possible D gene TRBD2, 5 bases. The CDR3 sequence is 14 residues long. The ends were cut back, 3 bases at V and 1 base at J, with 9 bases in the middle. Germline values: CDR1 KGHSH, CDR2 LQKENI.

V gene TRBV7-2 combines with J gene TRBJ2-2; TRBD1 might be the D (5 bases). The CDR3 extends over 16 amino acids. Trimming took off 0 bases at V and 2 bases at J, with 10 bases between the two ends. CDR1 SGHTA and CDR2 FQGNSA come from the germline V gene. The CDR3 DNA follows: TGTGCCAGCAGCTTAGCCCCAGGGCCAAACACCGGGGAGCTGTTTTTT. This translates into CASSLAPGPNTGELFF.

In its sample, this clone was seen once. The rearrangement uses TRBV7-3 and TRBJ2-6; maybe TRBD1 (6 bases). CDR1 and CDR2 from the germline V gene are SGHTA and FQGTGA. Between the trimmed V and J ends, which lost 4 bases and 4 bases, there was a span of 8 bases. The CDR3 contains 14 residues. The CDR3 reads CASSSGAGANVLTF. CDR3 sequence (DNA): TGTGCCAGCAGCTCAGGGGCCGGGGCCAACGTCCTGACTTTC.

CDR3 nucleotides: TGTGCCAGCAGCTCTCAGCCGGGACAGGGGATGAACACCATATATTTT. Its translation is CASSSQPGQGMNTIYF. The chain has TRBV9 and TRBJ1-3; TRBD1 agrees at 10 bases. This CDR3 spans 16 amino acids. In germline, CDR1 is SGDLS, CDR2 YYNGEE. The V segment lost 4 bases and the J segment 7 bases; nucleotides outside the gene matches: 11.

The rearrangement joins TRBV28 to TRBJ2-7, with 12 positions matching TRBD2. CDR1 MDHEN and CDR2 SYDVKM come from the germline V gene. Trimming cost V 6 bases and J 10 bases; bases outside gene matches: 10. This CDR3 contains 14 residues. CDR3 protein: CASRPPLTSGRQYF. CDR3 nucleotide sequence: TGTGCCAGCAGACCGCCGTTGACTAGCGGGAGACAGTACTTC.

This clone was seen just once. This sequence joins TRBV7-2 and TRBJ2-7; 8 nucleotides align to TRBD2. The V segment lost 4 bases and the J segment 6 bases; nucleotides outside the gene matches: 11. The germline CDR1 and CDR2 sequences are SGHTA and FQGNSA. There are 15 residues in the CDR3. In DNA form, the CDR3 reads TGTGCCAGCAGCTCCCTAGCGGGTCCGTCCGGCGAGCAGTACTTC. It translates to CASSSLAGPSGEQYF.